Listed below are T cell receptor beta chains from one sample, sequenced in a study of shared clonotypes between healthy human individuals. Assay used: immunoSEQ multiplex PCR; TCRdb lists only in-frame clones, some missing. The sample holds hundreds of thousands of clones, 75% to 80% seen once. What was sequenced was PBMCs. The receptors originated from a woman aged 40 to 50 in good health. Some clones in this sample may be carry-over from other donors' samples. CDR3s include the opening cysteine and the closing phenylalanine or tryptophan. A D gene is named only where the DNA matches it firmly. Not every row has a clone size; where given, it reads once, few, many or a size class.

>TRBJ1-2|TRBV10-2|TRBD1|-
CASSELGQGSANYGYTF
TGCGCCAGCAGTGAATTGGGACAGGGCTCAGCTAACTATGGCTACACCTTC
>TRBJ2-7|TRBV14|-|-
CASSQNLLDIEQYF
TGTGCCAGCAGCCAAAATTTACTAGACATCGAGCAGTACTTC
>TRBJ2-1|TRBV4-2|TRBD2|-
CASSQEASGPYNEQFF
TGTGCCAGCAGCCAAGAGGCTAGCGGGCCCTACAATGAGCAGTTCTTC
>TRBJ2-3|TRBV28|-|many
CASSLDGRGWGTDTQYF
TGTGCCAGCAGTTTGGATGGACGAGGATGGGGCACAGATACGCAGTATTTT
>TRBJ1-2|TRBV4-3|-|-
CASSSQAGTRYGYTF
TGCGCCAGCAGCTCTCAGGCCGGGACACGGTATGGCTACACCTTC
>TRBJ1-2|TRBV10-3|TRBD1|-
CAISESTGGYYGYTF
TGTGCCATCAGTGAGTCAACAGGGGGATACTATGGCTACACCTTC
>TRBJ2-5|TRBV7-9|-|-
CASTQQGYQETQYF
TGTGCCAGCACCCAACAGGGATACCAAGAGACCCAGTACTTC
>TRBJ2-3|TRBV4-3|TRBD2|-
CASSQVWTSDADTQYF
TGCGCCAGCAGCCAAGTCTGGACTAGCGATGCAGATACGCAGTATTTT
>TRBJ2-5|TRBV11-2|-|-
CASSLDHRGESGTQYF
TGTGCCAGCAGCTTAGATCATCGAGGGGAATCAGGGACCCAGTACTTC
>TRBJ1-5|TRBV4-2|-|-
CASSQAGYNQPQHF
TGTGCCAGCAGCCAAGCAGGGTACAATCAGCCCCAGCATTTT
>TRBJ2-1|TRBV30|-|-
CAWSVHREQFF
TGTGCCTGGAGTGTACATAGGGAGCAGTTCTTC
>TRBJ1-1|TRBV6-5|-|few
CASSPGGGVAFF
TGTGCCAGCAGCCCGGGGGGAGGTGTAGCTTTCTTT
>TRBJ2-1|TRBV30|TRBD2|-
CASRLAGGMGNEQFF
TGTGCCTCGAGACTAGCGGGAGGGATGGGCAATGAGCAGTTCTTC
>TRBJ2-7|TRBV29-1|-|-
CSAQDNPYEQYF
TGCAGCGCTCAGGACAACCCCTACGAGCAGTACTTC
>TRBJ2-1|TRBV6-4|TRBD1|-
CASSGESGTGNVEQFF
TGTGCCAGCAGTGGAGAATCCGGGACAGGGAATGTTGAGCAGTTCTTC
>TRBJ2-5|TRBV6-1|TRBD2|-
CASSVLAAPRTQYF
TGTGCCAGCAGTGTCCTAGCGGCCCCAAGGACCCAGTACTTC
>TRBJ2-5|TRBV5-1|TRBD1|few
CASSFTGQQETQYF
TGCGCCAGCAGCTTTACGGGACAGCAAGAGACCCAGTACTTC
>TRBJ2-7|TRBV9|-|-
CASSPDSYHEQYF
TGTGCCAGCAGCCCCGACAGCTACCACGAGCAGTACTTC
>TRBJ2-7|TRBV6-5|-|-
CASSYPAGSSGEQYF
TGTGCCAGCAGTTACCCCGCGGGATCCTCTGGCGAGCAGTACTTC
>TRBJ2-4|TRBV28|TRBD2|few
CASTPWTSGNRGKNIQYF
TGTGCCAGCACCCCCTGGACTAGCGGGAATAGGGGCAAAAACATTCAGTACTTC
>TRBJ2-7|TRBV5-1|-|-
CASSLDRTVTEQYF
TGCGCCAGCAGCTTGGACAGAACCGTCACGGAGCAGTACTTC
>TRBJ2-7|TRBV6-5|-|-
CASSPDSSLEQYF
TGTGCCAGCAGCCCAGACTCGTCTCTCGAGCAGTACTTC
>TRBJ1-1|TRBV7-9|-|-
CASTPGGTEAFF
TGTGCCAGCACCCCGGGAGGGACTGAAGCTTTCTTT
>TRBJ1-4|TRBV7-2|-|-
CASSLFGGVGTNEKLFF
TGTGCCAGCAGCTTATTCGGAGGGGTCGGGACTAATGAAAAACTGTTTTTT
>TRBJ1-2|TRBV5-4|-|-
CASSLARQGNYGYTF
TGTGCCAGCAGCTTGGCGCGTCAGGGCAACTATGGCTACACCTTC
>TRBJ1-4|TRBV27|-|-
CASSLRQAAKLFF
TGTGCCAGCAGTTTAAGGCAGGCTGCAAAACTGTTTTTT
>TRBJ2-7|TRBV5-5|TRBD1|-
CASSALGGPYEQYF
TGTGCCAGCAGCGCGCTAGGGGGCCCCTACGAGCAGTACTTC
>TRBJ1-5|TRBV2|TRBD1|-
CASTPQGEDNQPQHF
TGTGCCAGCACCCCACAGGGGGAGGATAATCAGCCCCAGCATTTT
>TRBJ2-7|TRBV7-9|-|few
CASSRPPSGPGYEQYF
TGTGCCAGCAGCCGACCCCCTTCGGGGCCGGGTTACGAGCAGTACTTC
>TRBJ2-3|TRBV28|TRBD2|-
CASSFGGRLTDTQYF
TGTGCCAGCAGTTTTGGCGGGAGGCTGACAGATACGCAGTATTTT
>TRBJ2-6|TRBV9|-|-
CASSVGLGGANVLTF
TGTGCCAGCAGCGTAGGATTGGGTGGGGCCAACGTCCTGACTTTC
>TRBJ2-7|TRBV7-2|-|-
CASSLVPPSEQYF
TGTGCCAGCAGCTTGGTACCTCCAAGCGAGCAGTACTTC
>TRBJ2-5|TRBV19|TRBD2|-
CASRGTSDQETQYF
TGTGCCAGTAGGGGGACTAGCGATCAAGAGACCCAGTACTTC